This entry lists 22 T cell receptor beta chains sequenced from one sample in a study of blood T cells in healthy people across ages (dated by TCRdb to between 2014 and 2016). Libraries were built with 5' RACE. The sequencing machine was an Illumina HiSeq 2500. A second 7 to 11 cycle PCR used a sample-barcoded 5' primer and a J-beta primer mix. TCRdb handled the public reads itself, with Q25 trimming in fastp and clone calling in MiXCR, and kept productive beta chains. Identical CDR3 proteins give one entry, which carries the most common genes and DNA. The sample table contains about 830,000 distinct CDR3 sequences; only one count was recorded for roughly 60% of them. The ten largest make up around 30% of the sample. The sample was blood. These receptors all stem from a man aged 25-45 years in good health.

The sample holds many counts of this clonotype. For the CDR3, the DNA is TGCAGCGTTGAAAGGGATCGGGCCGGGGAGCTGTTTTTT. Translation: CSVERDRAGELFF. The V and J genes are TRBV29-1 and TRBJ2-2; D is undetermined. V was clipped by 2 bases and J by 6 bases, with 10 bases between them. This CDR3 has 13 residues. Looked up from germline, CDR1 is SQVTM and CDR2 is ANQGSEA.

CDR3 residues: CASSLKASGSYEQYF. The CDR3 nucleotides read TGTGCCAGCAGTTTAAAGGCTAGCGGGTCCTACGAGCAGTACTTC. The genes are TRBV27 and TRBJ2-7, with 8 bases matching TRBD2. With V trimmed by 2 bases and J by 1 base, 4 bases remained unmatched. Germline V gives CDR1 MNHEY, CDR2 SMNVEV (reference sequence). This CDR3 has 15 residues.

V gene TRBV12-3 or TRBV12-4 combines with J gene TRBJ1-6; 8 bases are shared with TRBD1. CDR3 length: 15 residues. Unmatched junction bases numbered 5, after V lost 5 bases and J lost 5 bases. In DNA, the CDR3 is TGTGCCAGCAGTGAGGGACAGGCAAATAATTCACCCCTCCACTTT. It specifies CASSEGQANNSPLHF.

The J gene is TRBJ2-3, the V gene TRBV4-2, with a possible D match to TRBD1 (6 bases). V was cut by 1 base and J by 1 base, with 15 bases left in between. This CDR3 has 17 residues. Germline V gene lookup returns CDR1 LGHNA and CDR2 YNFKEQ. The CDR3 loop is CASSQVPGPGGTDTQYF. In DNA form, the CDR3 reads TGTGCCAGCAGCCAAGTACCGGGGCCAGGGGGCACAGATACGCAGTATTTT.

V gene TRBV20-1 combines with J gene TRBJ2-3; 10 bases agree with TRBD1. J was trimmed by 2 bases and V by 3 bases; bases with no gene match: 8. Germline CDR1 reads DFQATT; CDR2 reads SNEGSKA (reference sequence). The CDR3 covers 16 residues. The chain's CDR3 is CSASGGDRGTTDTQYF. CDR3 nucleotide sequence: TGCAGTGCTAGTGGGGGGGACAGGGGAACCACAGATACGCAGTATTTT.

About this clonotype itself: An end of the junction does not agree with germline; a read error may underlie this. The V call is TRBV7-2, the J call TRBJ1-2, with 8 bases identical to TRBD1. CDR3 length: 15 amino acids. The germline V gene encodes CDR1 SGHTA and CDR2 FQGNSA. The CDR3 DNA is TGTGCTAGCAGCTTACGAGCAGGGGGCAGGGATGGCTACACCTTC. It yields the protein CASSLRAGGRDGYTF.

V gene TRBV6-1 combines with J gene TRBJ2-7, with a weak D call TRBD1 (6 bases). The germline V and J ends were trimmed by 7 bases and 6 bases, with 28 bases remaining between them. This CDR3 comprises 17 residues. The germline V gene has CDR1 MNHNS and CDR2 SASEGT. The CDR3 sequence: CASTRNLEQGVGGEQYF. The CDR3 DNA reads TGTGCCAGCACCAGAAATCTGGAACAGGGCGTTGGTGGCGAGCAGTACTTC.

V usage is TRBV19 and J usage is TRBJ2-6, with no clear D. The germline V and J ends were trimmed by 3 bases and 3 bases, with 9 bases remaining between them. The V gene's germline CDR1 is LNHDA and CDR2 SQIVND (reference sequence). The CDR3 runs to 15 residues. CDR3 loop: CASSILGLGANVLTF. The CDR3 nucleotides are TGTGCCAGTAGTATTTTAGGTCTTGGGGCCAACGTCCTGACTTTC.

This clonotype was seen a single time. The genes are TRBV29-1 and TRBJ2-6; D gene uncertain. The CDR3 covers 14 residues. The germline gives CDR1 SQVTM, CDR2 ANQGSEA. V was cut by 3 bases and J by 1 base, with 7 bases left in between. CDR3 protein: CSVETGSGANVLTF. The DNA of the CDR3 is TGCAGCGTTGAGACCGGGTCTGGGGCCAACGTCCTGACTTTC. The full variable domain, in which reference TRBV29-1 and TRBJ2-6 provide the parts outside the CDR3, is SAVISQKPSRDICQRGTSLTIQCQVDSQVTMMFWYRQQPGQSLTLIATANQGSEATYESGFVIDKFPISRPNLTFSTLTVSNMSPEDSSIYLCSVETGSGANVLTFGAGSRLTVL.

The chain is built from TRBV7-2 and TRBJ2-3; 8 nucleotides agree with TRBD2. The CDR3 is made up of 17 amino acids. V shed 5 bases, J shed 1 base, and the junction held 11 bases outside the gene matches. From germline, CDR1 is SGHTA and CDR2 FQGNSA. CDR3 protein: CASSKPAGGLRTDTQYF. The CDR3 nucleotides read TGTGCCAGCAGCAAACCTGCGGGGGGACTTCGCACAGATACGCAGTATTTT.

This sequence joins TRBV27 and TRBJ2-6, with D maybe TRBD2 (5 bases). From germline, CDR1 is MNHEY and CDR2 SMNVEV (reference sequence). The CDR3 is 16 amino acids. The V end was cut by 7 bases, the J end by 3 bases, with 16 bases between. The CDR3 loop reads CASTILNRGGANVLTF. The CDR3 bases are TGTGCCAGCACCATCCTAAATCGGGGTGGGGCCAACGTCCTGACTTTC.

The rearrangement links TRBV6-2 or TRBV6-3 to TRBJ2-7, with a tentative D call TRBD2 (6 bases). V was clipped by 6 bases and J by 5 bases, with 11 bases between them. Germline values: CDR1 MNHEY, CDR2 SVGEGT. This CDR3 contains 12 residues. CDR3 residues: CASRGGYHEQYF. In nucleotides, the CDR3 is TGTGCCAGCAGAGGAGGGTACCACGAGCAGTACTTC.

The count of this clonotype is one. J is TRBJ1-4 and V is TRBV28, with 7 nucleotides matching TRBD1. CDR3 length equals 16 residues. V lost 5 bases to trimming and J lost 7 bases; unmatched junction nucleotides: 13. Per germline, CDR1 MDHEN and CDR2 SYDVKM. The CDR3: CASSPYGGQIFEKLFF. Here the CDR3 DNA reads TGTGCCAGCAGTCCTTACGGGGGACAGATTTTTGAAAAACTGTTTTTT. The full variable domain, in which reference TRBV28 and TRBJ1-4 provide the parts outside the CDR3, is DVKVTQSSRYLVKRTGEKVFLECVQDMDHENMFWYRQDPGLGLRLIYFSYDVKMKEKGDIPEGYSVSREKKERFSLILESASTNQTSMYLCASSPYGGQIFEKLFFGSGTQLSVL.

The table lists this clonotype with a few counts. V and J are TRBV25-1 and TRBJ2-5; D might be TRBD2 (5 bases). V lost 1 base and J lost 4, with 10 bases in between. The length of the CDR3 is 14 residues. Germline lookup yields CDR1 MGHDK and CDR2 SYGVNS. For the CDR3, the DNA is TGTGCCAGCAGTGAATTGGGAGTTCGAGAGACCCAGTACTTC. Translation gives CASSELGVRETQYF.

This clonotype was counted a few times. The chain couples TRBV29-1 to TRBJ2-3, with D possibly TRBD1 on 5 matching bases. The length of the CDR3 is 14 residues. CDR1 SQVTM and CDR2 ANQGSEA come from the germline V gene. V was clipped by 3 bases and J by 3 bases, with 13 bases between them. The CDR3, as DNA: TGCAGCGTTGATAAGCAGGGTAATACAGATACGCAGTATTTT. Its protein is CSVDKQGNTDTQYF.

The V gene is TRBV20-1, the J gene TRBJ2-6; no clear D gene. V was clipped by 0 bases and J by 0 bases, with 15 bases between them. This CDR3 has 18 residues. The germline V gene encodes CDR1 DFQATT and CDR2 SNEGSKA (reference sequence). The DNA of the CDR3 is TGCAGTGCTAGAGATCATGAGGCGGCGAGCTCTGGGGCCAACGTCCTGACTTTC. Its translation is CSARDHEAASSGANVLTF.

The CDR3 sequence is CASSLGGDNTF. CDR3 in DNA: TGTGCCAGCAGCTTAGGGGGAGACAACACCTTC. The chain uses TRBV7-9 and TRBJ1-2; D unresolved. The CDR3 spans 11 residues. V lost 1 base, J lost 12 bases, and 9 bases lay in between. Germline V gene data show CDR1 as SEHNR and CDR2 as FQNEAQ (reference sequence).

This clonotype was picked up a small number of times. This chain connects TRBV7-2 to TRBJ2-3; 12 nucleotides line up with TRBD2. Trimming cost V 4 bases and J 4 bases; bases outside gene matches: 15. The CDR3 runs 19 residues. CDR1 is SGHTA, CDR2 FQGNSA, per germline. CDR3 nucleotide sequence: TGTGCCAGCAGCTCCCGACGTCGATCTAGCGGGGGGGCCCCAGATACGCAGTATTTT. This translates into CASSSRRRSSGGAPDTQYF.

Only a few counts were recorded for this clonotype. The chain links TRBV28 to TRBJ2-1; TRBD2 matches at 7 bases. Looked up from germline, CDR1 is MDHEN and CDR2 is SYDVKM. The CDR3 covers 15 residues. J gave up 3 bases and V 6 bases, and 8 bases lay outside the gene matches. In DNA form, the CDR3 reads TGTGCCAGCAGCGAACTAGCGTCCCACTACAATGAGCAGTTCTTC. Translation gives CASSELASHYNEQFF.

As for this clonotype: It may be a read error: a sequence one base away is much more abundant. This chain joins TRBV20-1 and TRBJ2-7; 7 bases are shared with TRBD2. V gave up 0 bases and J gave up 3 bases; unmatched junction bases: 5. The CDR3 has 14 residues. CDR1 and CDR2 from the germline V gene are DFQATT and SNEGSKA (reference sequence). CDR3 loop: CSARDRRGIYEQYF. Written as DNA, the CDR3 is TGCAGTGCTAGAGATCGGCGGGGGATCTACGAGCAGTACTTC.

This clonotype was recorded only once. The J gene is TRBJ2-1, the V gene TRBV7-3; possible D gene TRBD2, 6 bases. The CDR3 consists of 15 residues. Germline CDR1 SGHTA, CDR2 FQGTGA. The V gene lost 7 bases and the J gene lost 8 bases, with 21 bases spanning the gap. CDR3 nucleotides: TGTGCCAGCAACCCCGGAGCAGGCGGGGTCGATGAGCAGTTCTTC. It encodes CASNPGAGGVDEQFF.

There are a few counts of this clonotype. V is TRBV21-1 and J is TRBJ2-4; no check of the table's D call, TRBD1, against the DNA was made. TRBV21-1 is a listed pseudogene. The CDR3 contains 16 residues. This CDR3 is CASSKGTGAAKNIQYF. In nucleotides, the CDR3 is TGTGCCAGCAGCAAGGGGACAGGGGCAGCCAAAAACATTCAGTACTTC.